The present T cell receptor (beta chain) was sequenced within a study of vaccination effects on CD4 cells after COVID-19. Study outcomes and limitations: Healthy vaccinees' vaccine-induced clones included only 1 of 255 cross-reacting with common cold coronaviruses.

After expansion with viral peptide pools in the ViraFEST assay, antigen-specific CD4+ T cells were sequenced. The authors isolated CD4+ T cells after around nine days of culture. Vaccinated participants had no history of SARS-CoV-2 infection and tested negative for nucleocapsid antibodies. Wells each received some 2.2 million PBMC, cultured with about 9.3 IU/ml IL-2 and roughly 9.4 ug/ml peptides. Cultures got half-medium changes with IL-2 on days 3 and 7. CDR1 and CDR2 from the germline V gene are SEHNR and FQNEAQ (reference sequence). V lost 5 bases and J lost 1, with 19 bases in between. This CDR3 has 17 residues. Sequencing was performed with immunoSEQ multiplex PCR; in TCRdb, only in-frame clones are kept and a portion is missing. The sample comprises 65,000 to 90,000 clones, around 79% of which are singletons, and around 2.9% rests with the top ten. Comment on this clone: Its matching antigen is unknown.

The chain links TRBV7-9 to TRBJ2-3, with D tentatively TRBD2 (6 bases). The clonotype originates from a human donor who received a COVID-19 vaccine. This material consisted of CD4+ T cells from PBMCs cultured with HCoV-NL63 spike peptides, taken before COVID-19 vaccination. The DNA of the CDR3 is TGTGCCAGCAGCAGCGACGGACTAACCGTCCGCACAGATACGCAGTATTTT. Encoded protein: CASSSDGLTVRTDTQYF.